The 11 T cell receptor beta chains below all came from one sample that was sequenced in a study of chemoradiotherapy in HPV16-positive cancers. The assay was immunoSEQ multiplex PCR, and TCRdb's table has in-frame clones only and misses some. The sample gives 10,000 to 11,000 clones, under 80% of which show up once; around 14% is in the top ten. Sampling was performed from a patient who underwent chemoradiotherapy. These receptors were taken from a human donor with HPV-associated anogenital cancer.

V is TRBV5-4 and J is TRBJ2-7; D remains ambiguous. V gave up 0 bases and J gave up 3 bases, with 7 bases separating them. The CDR3 sequence is 13 residues long. Looked up from germline, CDR1 is SGHNT and CDR2 is YYREEE (reference sequence). CDR3 bases: TGTGCCAGCAGCTTGGCCGGCCTCTACGAGCAGTACTTC. It yields the protein CASSLAGLYEQYF.

V is TRBV10-3 and J is TRBJ1-3, with a possible D match to TRBD1 (5 bases). Germline CDR1 is ENHRY and CDR2 is SYGVKD. The CDR3 has 16 residues. Between the trimmed V and J ends, which lost 7 bases and 0 bases, there was a span of 16 bases. The DNA for the CDR3 is TGTGCCATCACCTCATCCGGGACCATCTCTGGAAACACCATATATTTT. Its protein product is CAITSSGTISGNTIYF.

The chain uses TRBV4-1 and TRBJ2-1; TRBD2 aligns across 8 bases. Losses at the gene ends were 1 base for V and 0 bases for J; bases not matched to a gene: 8. The CDR3 totals 18 residues. Germline V gives CDR1 MGHRA, CDR2 YSYEKL. The CDR3 nucleotides read TGCGCCAGCAGCCAAGCAAGCGGGGGTGCGAACTCCTACAATGAGCAGTTCTTC. Its translation: CASSQASGGANSYNEQFF.

The rearrangement uses TRBV7-3 and TRBJ2-5; D uncertain. This CDR3 is 12 amino acids long. In germline, CDR1 is SGHTA, CDR2 FQGTGA. V shed 5 bases and J shed 7 bases, with 11 bases lying between them. The CDR3 DNA follows: TGTGCCAGCAGCCGCGGTACGGGGACCCAGTACTTC. Translated: CASSRGTGTQYF.

J is TRBJ1-4 and V is TRBV5-1, with D uncertain. V was trimmed by 4 bases and J by 0 bases, leaving 10 bases between them. Germline assignment: CDR1 SGHRS and CDR2 YFSETQ. This CDR3 region has 15 residues. The CDR3 nucleotides are TGCGCCAGCAGCGTGGTGAGCGCAACTAATGAAAAACTGTTTTTT. Its translation is CASSVVSATNEKLFF. Supplemented by reference TRBV5-1 and TRBJ1-4, the full variable domain reads KAGVTQTPRYLIKTRGQQVTLSCSPISGHRSVSWYQQTPGQGLQFLFEYFSETQRNKGNFPGRFSGRQFSNSRSEMNVSTLELGDSALYLCASSVVSATNEKLFFGSGTQLSVL.

This clone showed up just a few times. The CDR3 sequence is CASSLDTSYGYTF. For the CDR3, the DNA is TGTGCCAGCAGCTTAGACACGAGCTATGGCTACACCTTC. This chain links TRBV7-9 with TRBJ1-2, with unresolved D. V was shortened by 1 base and J by 4 bases, with 7 bases between the two germline ends. The CDR3 has 13 amino acids. CDR1 and CDR2 (germline): SEHNR, FQNEAQ (reference sequence).

The rearrangement links TRBV5-1 to TRBJ1-1; the match to TRBD1 covers 8 bases. Per germline, CDR1 SGHRS and CDR2 YFSETQ. After removal of 5 bases from V and 0 bases from J, the junction contained 9 bases not matched to a gene. The CDR3 consists of 16 residues. The CDR3 loop is CASSLGQGALNTEAFF. The CDR3 region has the DNA TGCGCCAGCAGTCTGGGGCAGGGGGCTTTGAACACTGAAGCTTTCTTT. Full variable domain (missing parts from reference TRBV5-1 and TRBJ1-1): KAGVTQTPRYLIKTRGQQVTLSCSPISGHRSVSWYQQTPGQGLQFLFEYFSETQRNKGNFPGRFSGRQFSNSRSEMNVSTLELGDSALYLCASSLGQGALNTEAFFGQGTRLTVV.

The chain is built from TRBV27 and TRBJ1-6; TRBD1 agrees at 10 bases. The germline V gene encodes CDR1 MNHEY and CDR2 SMNVEV (reference sequence). The CDR3 contains 15 residues. Trimming at V came to 9 bases and at J to 6 bases, leaving 8 bases not matched to a gene. The CDR3 loop is CARPAGDRGNSPLHF. CDR3 coding DNA: TGTGCCAGGCCGGCCGGGGACAGGGGTAATTCACCCCTCCACTTT.

The chain links TRBV25-1 to TRBJ1-1, with no clear D. V was cut by 5 bases and J by 2 bases, with 15 bases left in between. The CDR3 is 15 residues long. Germline CDR1 and CDR2: MGHDK and SYGVNS. The chain's CDR3 is CASSPRSDRNTEAFF. CDR3 in DNA: TGTGCCAGCAGTCCTCGGTCGGACCGTAACACTGAAGCTTTCTTT.

The chain has TRBV5-1 and TRBJ2-3, with D possibly being TRBD1 (5 bases). The V end was cut by 0 bases, the J end by 4 bases, with 9 bases between. This CDR3 has 14 amino acids. Germline CDR1 and CDR2: SGHRS and YFSETQ. In DNA, the CDR3 is TGCGCCAGCAGCTTGGAGGGGAATGCAGATACGCAGTATTTT. Its protein product is CASSLEGNADTQYF.

CDR3 region: CSVERFRNLYYNEQFF. In nucleotides, the CDR3 is TGCAGCGTTGAAAGGTTCCGGAACTTATACTACAATGAGCAGTTCTTC. The gene calls are TRBV29-1 and TRBJ2-1; D uncertain. Trimming took 2 bases from V and 3 from J, leaving 17 bases between them. The CDR3 runs 16 residues. Germline values: CDR1 SQVTM, CDR2 ANQGSEA.